Following are 17 T cell receptor beta chains from one sample sequenced in a study of blood T cell repertoires in COVID-19. Clones were read by immunoSEQ multiplex PCR, and TCRdb kept only the in-frame ones, dropping some. The sample has over 150,000 clones, roughly 90% seen once; the top ten hold approximately 0.5%. The sample comprised peripheral blood. The source is a man aged 50-60 years with acute or convalescent COVID-19.

The V call is TRBV19, the J call TRBJ1-1, with D perhaps TRBD1 (5 bases). The CDR3 has 15 residues. The V gene's germline CDR1 is LNHDA and CDR2 SQIVND (reference sequence). Deletions cut 0 bases from V and 4 bases from J, with 12 bases between. The DNA of the CDR3 is TGTGCCAGTAGTATAGAAGAGGGGAGGATCACTGAAGCTTTCTTT. Protein product: CASSIEEGRITEAFF.

J is TRBJ2-3 and V is TRBV9; 8 bases align to TRBD1. The CDR3 has 14 amino acids. Trimming at V came to 3 bases and at J to 6 bases, leaving 6 bases not matched to a gene. Germline V gives CDR1 SGDLS, CDR2 YYNGEE. This chain's CDR3 is CASSEQGEGDTQYF. The CDR3 DNA reads TGTGCCAGCAGCGAACAGGGGGAAGGCGATACGCAGTATTTT.

The chain joins TRBV11-1 to TRBJ2-5; 9 bases line up with TRBD1. CDR3 length: 15 residues. The J segment lost 5 bases and the V segment lost 5 bases, leaving 9 bases of the junction unmatched. Germline CDR1 and CDR2: SGHAT and FQDESV (reference sequence). CDR3 nucleotide sequence: TGTGCCAGCAGCCCAGACAGGGGGGTTCCTGAGACCCAGTACTTC. Residues: CASSPDRGVPETQYF.

In DNA form, the CDR3 reads TGTGCCTGGAGTGTCCAGGGGGGTGAAAAACTGTTTTTT. This translates into CAWSVQGGEKLFF. The rearrangement links TRBV30 to TRBJ1-4; 7 bases fit TRBD1. The trim removed 0 bases at V and 7 bases at J, leaving 2 bases unmatched. Germline-derived CDR1 and CDR2 are GTSNPN and SVGIG (reference sequence). The CDR3 has 13 residues.

The chain combines TRBV28 with TRBJ2-7, with a tentative D call TRBD1 (6 bases). The CDR3 extends over 16 amino acids. The germline V gene has CDR1 MDHEN and CDR2 SYDVKM. Trimming pared 4 bases from V and 3 bases from J, leaving 19 bases between. The CDR3 sequence is CASSSVGQGMIYEQYF. CDR3 in DNA: TGTGCCAGCAGTTCGGTGGGGCAGGGGATGATCTACGAGCAGTACTTC.

This chain connects TRBV7-2 to TRBJ2-1, with D perhaps matching TRBD2 (5 bases). CDR1 SGHTA and CDR2 FQGNSA come from the germline V gene. Trimming stripped 4 bases from V and 12 bases from J, with 16 bases between. The CDR3 sequence is 13 residues long. The CDR3 sequence is CASSSSPVGGQFF. CDR3 in DNA: TGTGCCAGCAGCTCTAGTCCTGTCGGAGGGCAGTTCTTC.

The genes are TRBV5-6 and TRBJ1-5, with D maybe TRBD1 (6 bases). The CDR3 loop spans 14 amino acids. Trimming removed 4 bases from V and 5 bases from J, with 13 bases in between. Germline V gene data show CDR1 as SGHDT and CDR2 as YYEEEE. CDR3 bases: TGTGCCAGCAGCCAGAGCAGGGGAGATCAGCCCCAGCATTTT. Residues: CASSQSRGDQPQHF.

For the CDR3, the DNA is TGCGCCAGCAGCTTGAGCCGGAGCTCCTACAATGAGCAGTTCTTC. This encodes CASSLSRSSYNEQFF. This chain uses TRBV5-1 with TRBJ2-1; D gene unclear. CDR1 and CDR2 (germline): SGHRS, YFSETQ. The CDR3 is made up of 15 amino acids. V lost 1 base and J lost 0, with 8 bases in between.

V usage is TRBV19 and J usage is TRBJ1-1; TRBD1 is a possible D gene (5 bases). This CDR3 has 15 amino acids. Deletions cut 3 bases from V and 1 base from J, with 12 bases between. From germline, CDR1 is LNHDA and CDR2 SQIVND (reference sequence). The CDR3 is CASSMNPGGNTEAFF. The CDR3 DNA reads TGTGCCAGTAGTATGAACCCGGGGGGGAACACTGAAGCTTTCTTT.

This sequence joins TRBV6-6 and TRBJ2-3, with 13 nucleotides matching TRBD2. Per the germline V gene, CDR1 is MNHNY and CDR2 is SVGAGI (reference sequence). Trimming at V came to 5 bases and at J to 1 base, leaving 6 bases not matched to a gene. The CDR3 contains 17 residues. The CDR3: CASSLGLAGPRTDTQYF. In DNA, the CDR3 is TGTGCCAGCAGTCTGGGACTAGCGGGACCACGCACAGATACGCAGTATTTT.

The chain employs TRBV4-1 and TRBJ2-5; 10 bases match TRBD2. The CDR3 runs 14 residues. Looked up from germline, CDR1 is MGHRA and CDR2 is YSYEKL. J gave up 5 bases and V 1 base, and 1 base lay outside the gene matches. Here the CDR3 reads CASSQVSGGETQYF. CDR3 DNA: TGCGCCAGCAGCCAAGTTAGCGGGGGGGAGACCCAGTACTTC.

This chain joins TRBV30 and TRBJ2-7; 7 nucleotides align to TRBD1. Germline assignment: CDR1 GTSNPN and CDR2 SVGIG (reference sequence). The length of the CDR3 is 16 residues. The junction had 16 bases not matched to a gene; V was cut back by 4 bases and J by 4 bases. The CDR3 nucleotides are TGTGCCTGGATTCGGACAGGACAACTTTCCGTTTACGAGCAGTACTTC. Its translation: CAWIRTGQLSVYEQYF.

The chain recombines TRBV3-1 (or the pseudogene TRBV3-2) with TRBJ2-1, with D perhaps matching TRBD1 (7 bases). V lost 4 bases and J 6 bases, leaving 19 bases between the germline ends. This CDR3 has 16 amino acids. CDR1 LGHDT and CDR2 YNNKEL come from the germline V gene (reference sequence). The chain's CDR3 is CASSRSQGGWANEQFF. As DNA, the CDR3 is TGTGCCAGCAGCCGTTCCCAGGGGGGCTGGGCCAATGAGCAGTTCTTC.

As DNA, the CDR3 is TGTGCCAGTAGTATTCAAACAGCCACCTACGAGCAGTACTTC. It is translated as CASSIQTATYEQYF. V usage is TRBV19 and J usage is TRBJ2-7; D unclear. The V gene's germline CDR1 is LNHDA and CDR2 SQIVND (reference sequence). The CDR3 has 14 amino acids. Between the trimmed V and J ends, which lost 3 bases and 2 bases, there was a span of 11 bases.

The CDR3 DNA reads as TGTGCCAGCACCCGGGTAGAGGGGGGGAATGAGCAGTTCTTC. This sequence encodes CASTRVEGGNEQFF. The rearrangement links TRBV7-9 to TRBJ2-1, with D possibly being TRBD2 (7 bases). V dropped 7 bases and J dropped 7 bases, with 17 bases sitting between them. Germline V gene sequence: CDR1 SEHNR, CDR2 FQNEAQ (reference sequence). The CDR3 consists of 14 residues.

The chain recombines TRBV7-2 with TRBJ2-2; no clear D gene. The V gene lost 7 bases and the J gene lost 8 bases, with 14 bases spanning the gap. The germline CDR1 and CDR2 sequences are SGHTA and FQGNSA. The CDR3 runs 13 residues. This CDR3 reads CASTPNGWGELFF. CDR3 nucleotides: TGTGCCAGCACTCCCAACGGGTGGGGGGAGCTGTTTTTT. Full variable domain (rest looked up from reference TRBV7-2 and TRBJ2-2): GAGVSQSPSNKVTEKGKDVELRCDPISGHTALYWYRQSLGQGLEFLIYFQGNSAPDKSGLPSDRFSAERTGGSVSTLTIQRTQQEDSAVYLCASTPNGWGELFFGEGSRLTVL.

The chain links TRBV2 to TRBJ2-5; D may be TRBD2 (6 bases). CDR3 length: 15 residues. Germline V gene lookup returns CDR1 SNHLY and CDR2 FYNNEI. The germline V and J ends were trimmed by 8 bases and 4 bases, with 20 bases remaining between them. CDR3 sequence reads: CASCTPGAGRETQYF. DNA for the CDR3: TGTGCCAGCTGTACCCCGGGAGCGGGCCGAGAGACCCAGTACTTC.